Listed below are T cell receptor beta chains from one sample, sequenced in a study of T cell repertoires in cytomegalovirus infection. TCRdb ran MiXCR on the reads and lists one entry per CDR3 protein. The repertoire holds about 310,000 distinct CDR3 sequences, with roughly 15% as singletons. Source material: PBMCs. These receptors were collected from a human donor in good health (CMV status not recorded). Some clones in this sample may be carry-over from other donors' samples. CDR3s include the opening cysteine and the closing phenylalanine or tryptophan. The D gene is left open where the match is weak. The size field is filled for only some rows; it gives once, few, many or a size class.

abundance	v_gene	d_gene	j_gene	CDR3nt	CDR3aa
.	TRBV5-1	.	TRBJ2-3	TGCGCCAGCAGCCCCGGACAGGGAGGGAGCACAGATACGCAGTATTTT	CASSPGQGGSTDTQYF
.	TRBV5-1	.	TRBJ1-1	TGCGCCAGCAGCTACAACAGGGCTGAGACTGAAGCTTTCTTT	CASSYNRAETEAFF
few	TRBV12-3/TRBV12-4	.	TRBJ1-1	TGTGCCAGCAGTTTCCACGGGACATCTGAAGCTTTCTTT	CASSFHGTSEAFF
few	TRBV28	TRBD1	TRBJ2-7	TGTGCCAGCAGTTGGGGACAGGGGACCGGCGAGCAGTACTTC	CASSWGQGTGEQYF
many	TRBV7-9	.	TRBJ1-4	TGTGCCAGCAGCTACTACGGGACTGATAATGAAAAACTGTTTTTT	CASSYYGTDNEKLFF
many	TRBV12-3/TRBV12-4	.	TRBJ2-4	TGTGCCAGCAGGCCCTCGTCCGGCCGTGCCCTAAACATTCAGTACTTC	CASRPSSGRALNIQYF
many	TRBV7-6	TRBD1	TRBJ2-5	TGTGCCAGCAGCCCCATACTACAGGGGATGGAGACCCAGTACTTC	CASSPILQGMETQYF
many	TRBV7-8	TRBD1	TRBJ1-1	TGTGCCAGCAGCTCTATGGACAGGAGGGGGGATAGAGCTGAAGCTTTCTTT	CASSSMDRRGDRAEAFF
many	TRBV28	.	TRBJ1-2	TGTGCCAGCAGTTTAGTACAGATTAACTATGGCTACACCTTC	CASSLVQINYGYTF
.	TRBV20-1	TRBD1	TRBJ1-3	TGCAGTGCTAGAGCTACGACAGGGGTGGACACCATATATTTT	CSARATTGVDTIYF
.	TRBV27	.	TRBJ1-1	TGTGCCAGCAGTGTACAGGCGAACACTGAAGCTTTCTTT	CASSVQANTEAFF
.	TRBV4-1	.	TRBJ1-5	TGCGCCAGCAGCCTAGTGTCAGCCGAGAGCAATCAGCCCCAGCATTTT	CASSLVSAESNQPQHF
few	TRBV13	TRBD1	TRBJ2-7	TGTGCCAGCAGCTTACTTCTTGGGAAGGGACAGGGGGCGTACGAGCAGTACTTC	CASSLLLGKGQGAYEQYF
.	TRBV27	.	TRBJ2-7	TGTGCCAGCAGTCCGACTTGGACGGTCTACTCCTACGAGCAGTACTTC	CASSPTWTVYSYEQYF
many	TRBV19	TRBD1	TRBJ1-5	TGTGCCAGTGCCTTGACAGGGATGAGCAATCAGCCCCAGCATTTT	CASALTGMSNQPQHF
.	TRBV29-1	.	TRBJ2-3	TGCAGCGCCTGGGATCAGATGGATACGCAGTATTTT	CSAWDQMDTQYF
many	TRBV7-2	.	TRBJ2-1	TGTGCCAGCAGCTTAGGAGCGACGTACTACAATGAGCAGTTCTTC	CASSLGATYYNEQFF
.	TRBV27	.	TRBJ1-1	TGTGCCAGCAGTAGAGAAGGGTATTCGGACACTGAAGCTTTCTTT	CASSREGYSDTEAFF
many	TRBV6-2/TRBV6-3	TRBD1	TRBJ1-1	TGTGCCAGCAGAGAGCACAGGGGGAACACTGAAGCTTTCTTT	CASREHRGNTEAFF
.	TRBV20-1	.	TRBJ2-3	TGCAGTGCTAGACAGGGAGGCGCAGATACGCAGTATTTT	CSARQGGADTQYF
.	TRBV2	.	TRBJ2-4	TGTGCCAGCAGTGACGGTGACAGGAGAAAAAACATTCAGTACTTC	CASSDGDRRKNIQYF
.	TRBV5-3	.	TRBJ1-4	TGTGCCAGCAGCTTGGTCAGGGTAGGGGAAAAACTGTTTTTT	CASSLVRVGEKLFF
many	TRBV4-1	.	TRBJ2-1	TGCGCCAGCAGCCAAGGAGGGTATGAAACTTACAATGAGCAGTTCTTC	CASSQGGYETYNEQFF
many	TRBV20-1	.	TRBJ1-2	TGCAGTGCTAGACGTTCGCTGGGGGACTATGGCTACACCTTC	CSARRSLGDYGYTF
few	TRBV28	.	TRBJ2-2	TGTGCCAGCAGCCCGAACGCGAACACCGGGGAGCTGTTTTTT	CASSPNANTGELFF
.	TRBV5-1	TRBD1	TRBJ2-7	TGCGCCAGCTCAGCTCAGGGGGTCTACGAGCAGTACTTC	CASSAQGVYEQYF
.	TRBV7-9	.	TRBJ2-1	TGTGCCAGCAGCTTAGGAGGGGATGGATACAATGAGCAGTTCTTC	CASSLGGDGYNEQFF
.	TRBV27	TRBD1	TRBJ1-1	TGTGCCAGCAGTTCCGACAGGGAAGGAGCGGCTTTCTTT	CASSSDREGAAFF
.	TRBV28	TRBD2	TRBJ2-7	TGTGCCAGCAGTACCCGGGGTAGCGGGGTACTAGACTACGAGCAGTACTTC	CASSTRGSGVLDYEQYF
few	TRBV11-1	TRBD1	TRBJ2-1	TGTGCCAGCAGCATGATGCCGACAGGGGGGGGCAATGAGCAGTTCTTC	CASSMMPTGGGNEQFF
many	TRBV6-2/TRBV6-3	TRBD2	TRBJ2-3	TGTGCCAGCAGTTACGGATCTAGCGGGGGGCCGCCGGGCACAGATACGCAGTATTTT	CASSYGSSGGPPGTDTQYF
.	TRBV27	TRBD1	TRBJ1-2	TGTGCCAGCAGGATGACAGGGGGAGCCCTTGGCTACACCTTC	CASRMTGGALGYTF
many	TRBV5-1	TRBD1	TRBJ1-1	TGCGCCAGCAGCACACAGGGGGACACTGAAGCTTTCTTT	CASSTQGDTEAFF
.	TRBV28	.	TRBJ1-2	TGTGCCAGCAGGAACCCCGGGGAAGGGGGCTATGGCTACACCTTC	CASRNPGEGGYGYTF
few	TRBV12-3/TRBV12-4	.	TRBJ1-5	TGTGCCAGCAGTTTTTTGGGTCCCAATCAGCCCCAGCATTTT	CASSFLGPNQPQHF
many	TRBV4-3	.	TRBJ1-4	TGCGCCAGCAGCCAAGATCGGCGGACAGAGGCAACTAATGAAAAACTGTTTTTT	CASSQDRRTEATNEKLFF
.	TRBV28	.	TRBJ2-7	TGTGCCAGCAGTTTTCGGGACCTCGGGGAGCAGTACTTC	CASSFRDLGEQYF
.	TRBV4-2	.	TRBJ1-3	TGTGCCAGCAGCCAAGCTGGGCGGATATCTGGAAACACCATATATTTT	CASSQAGRISGNTIYF
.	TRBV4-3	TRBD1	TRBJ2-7	TGCGCCAGCAGCCAAGGGTCCCGGGACAGCAGCTCCTACGAGCAGTACTTC	CASSQGSRDSSSYEQYF
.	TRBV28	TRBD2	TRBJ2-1	TGTGCCAGCAGCCCGGGGACTAGCACAATCAGGGGGCAGTTCTTC	CASSPGTSTIRGQFF
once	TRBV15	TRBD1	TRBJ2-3	TGTGCCACCAGCAGAGGACAGGGACCCACAGATACGCAGTATTTT	CATSRGQGPTDTQYF
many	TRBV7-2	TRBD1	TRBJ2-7	TGTGCCAGCAGCCTTACAGGGGTAGGGCAGTACTTC	CASSLTGVGQYF